One and the same sample provided the 19 T cell receptor beta chains below, sequenced in a study of T cells in Graves' hyperthyroidism and ophthalmopathy. RNA transcripts yielded amplified TCR beta CDR3 regions. HTBI primers were employed in a first-round RT-PCR of the TCR CDR3. TCRdb redid the calling of the multiplex PCR reads with MiXCR, one entry per CDR3 protein. This table holds 650,000 to 750,000 distinct CDR3 sequences, around 13% found once. Material: blood. The origin of the receptors is a woman in her late teens or twenties with Graves' hyperthyroidism.

Points on this clonotype: A much larger clone lies a single base off, so this may be a read error. The V gene is TRBV11-2, the J gene TRBJ2-1; 9 bases agree with TRBD2. Unmatched junction bases numbered 9, after V lost 3 bases and J lost 0 bases. The CDR3 sequence is 18 residues long. Looked up from germline, CDR1 is SGHAT and CDR2 is FQNNGV. CDR3 sequence: CASSFGTSRRASYNEQFF. The CDR3 DNA reads as TGTGCCAGCAGCTTCGGGACTAGCAGGAGAGCCTCCTACAATGAGCAGTTCTTC. The variable domain in full, with the rest retrieved from reference TRBV11-2 and TRBJ2-1, is EAGVAQSPRYKIIEKRQSVAFWCNPISGHATLYWYQQILGQGPKLLIQFQNNGVVDDSQLPKDRFSAERLKGVDSTLKIQPAKLEDSAVYLCASSFGTSRRASYNEQFFGPGTRLTVL.

V is TRBV28 and J is TRBJ1-4; 7 bases are shared with TRBD1. Unmatched junction bases numbered 13, after V lost 5 bases and J lost 7 bases. CDR3 size: 16 residues. Germline values: CDR1 MDHEN, CDR2 SYDVKM. CDR3 nucleotides: TGTGCCAGCAGTCCTTTCCTCGACAGGGCTTCTGAAAAACTGTTTTTT. Its translation is CASSPFLDRASEKLFF.

The chain recombines TRBV29-1 with TRBJ2-7, with D uncertain. The CDR3 totals 13 residues. Between the trimmed V and J ends, which lost 6 bases and 0 bases, there was a span of 12 bases. The V gene's germline CDR1 is SQVTM and CDR2 ANQGSEA. The CDR3 loop is CSVRTADSYEQYF. Written as DNA, the CDR3 is TGCAGCGTCCGAACCGCGGACTCCTACGAGCAGTACTTC.

DNA for the CDR3: TGTGCCAGCAGCTTAGGGACTACACACACAGATACGCAGTATTTT. Translation gives CASSLGTTHTDTQYF. The chain uses TRBV7-9 and TRBJ2-3; maybe TRBD2 (6 bases). The V and J ends lost 1 base and 2 bases respectively, with 10 bases between them. Germline V lookup: CDR1 SEHNR, CDR2 FQNEAQ (reference sequence). CDR3 size: 15 residues.

In its sample, this clonotype was seen many times. The chain joins TRBV7-2 to TRBJ2-7; D is ambiguous. The CDR3 consists of 15 residues. From germline, CDR1 is SGHTA and CDR2 FQGNSA. Trimming shortened V by 2 bases and J by 2 bases, and 13 bases separated the two germline ends. The CDR3 loop reads CASSLSLARAYEQYF. In DNA, the CDR3 is TGTGCCAGCAGCTTAAGCTTGGCAAGGGCCTACGAGCAGTACTTC.

This clonotype came up many times. The genes are TRBV12-3 or TRBV12-4 and TRBJ2-1, with 8 bases identical to TRBD2. This CDR3 comprises 15 residues. The V gene end was trimmed by 6 bases and the J gene end by 3 bases; junction bases not matched to a gene: 7. The CDR3 loop is CASRLSGVHYNEQFF. DNA of the CDR3: TGTGCCAGCAGGCTTAGCGGGGTACACTACAATGAGCAGTTCTTC.

Turning to this clonotype: A read error may account for a junction end that differs from germline. The chain employs TRBV6-1 and TRBJ1-4; a possible D gene is TRBD1 (6 bases). The CDR3 runs 16 residues. Per the germline V gene, CDR1 is MNHNS and CDR2 is SASEGT. The CDR3 bases are TGTCCCAGCAGTGAACTCTTCGGGGGCCTAAATGAAAAACTGTTTTTT. Residues: CPSSELFGGLNEKLFF.

This clonotype was detected a few times. V and J are TRBV2 and TRBJ1-2; D not certain. V was cut by 7 bases and J by 14 bases, with 17 bases left in between. Germline V lookup: CDR1 SNHLY, CDR2 FYNNEI. The CDR3 spans 11 residues. Here the CDR3 DNA reads TGTGCCAGCACCCTTCGGTTGGGTAGAACCTTC. Protein sequence: CASTLRLGRTF. The whole variable domain, filled in from reference TRBV2 and TRBJ1-2, reads EPEVTQTPSHQVTQMGQEVILRCVPISNHLYFYWYRQILGQKVEFLVSFYNNEISEKSEIFDDQFSVERPDGSNFTLKIRSTKLEDSAMYFCASTLRLGRTFGSGTRLTVV.

The chain uses TRBV13 and TRBJ2-1; 8 positions match TRBD2. This CDR3 comprises 15 residues. After removal of 2 bases from V and 7 bases from J, the junction contained 7 bases not matched to a gene. The germline V gene encodes CDR1 PRHDT and CDR2 FYEKMQ (reference sequence). CDR3 residues: CASSLTAGDMNEQFF. CDR3 coding DNA: TGTGCCAGCAGCTTAACAGCGGGAGATATGAATGAGCAGTTCTTC.

This clonotype was seen at least ten times. V and J are TRBV6-5 and TRBJ2-7; 7 bases match TRBD1. Looked up from germline, CDR1 is MNHEY and CDR2 is SVGAGI. V was clipped by 2 bases and J by 0 bases; unmatched bases: 16. The CDR3 runs to 19 residues. This CDR3 reads CASSYADPPWTGHSYEQYF. For the CDR3, the DNA is TGTGCCAGCAGTTACGCGGACCCACCTTGGACAGGTCACTCCTACGAGCAGTACTTC.

Only a few counts were recorded for this clonotype. The chain is built from TRBV30 and TRBJ1-4, with D perhaps TRBD1 (5 bases). The germline V gene has CDR1 GTSNPN and CDR2 SVGIG (reference sequence). The CDR3 consists of 13 residues. The germline V and J ends were trimmed by 4 bases and 8 bases, with 14 bases remaining between them. The DNA for the CDR3 is TGTGCCTGGACGGACCAGGGAGGCGAAAAACTGTTTTTT. Protein product: CAWTDQGGEKLFF. Variable domain in full (rest from reference TRBV30 and TRBJ1-4): SQTIHQWPATLVQPVGSPLSLECTVEGTSNPNLYWYRQAAGRGLQLLFYSVGIGQISSEVPQNLSASRPQDRQFILSSKKLLLSDSGFYLCAWTDQGGEKLFFGSGTQLSVL.

This clonotype occurred many times. The rearrangement links TRBV5-1 to TRBJ2-3; D uncertain. Germline V gene data show CDR1 as SGHRS and CDR2 as YFSETQ. There are 13 residues in the CDR3. V was shortened by 0 bases and J by 4 bases, with 6 bases between the two germline ends. The CDR3 loop is CASSLASPDTQYF. The CDR3 region has the DNA TGCGCCAGCAGCTTGGCCTCCCCAGATACGCAGTATTTT. Supplemented by reference TRBV5-1 and TRBJ2-3, the full variable domain reads KAGVTQTPRYLIKTRGQQVTLSCSPISGHRSVSWYQQTPGQGLQFLFEYFSETQRNKGNFPGRFSGRQFSNSRSEMNVSTLELGDSALYLCASSLASPDTQYFGPGTRLTVL.

V gene TRBV6-2 or TRBV6-3 combines with J gene TRBJ2-1; D ambiguous. V lost 5 bases and J lost 0, with 14 bases in between. The CDR3 sequence is 16 residues long. Germline V gives CDR1 MNHEY, CDR2 SVGEGT. The CDR3 DNA is TGTGCCAGCAGTCACGACTGGATTCGCTCCTACAATGAGCAGTTCTTC. Its protein product is CASSHDWIRSYNEQFF.

J is TRBJ2-1 and V is TRBV7-9; D unclear. Germline-derived CDR1 and CDR2 are SEHNR and FQNEAQ (reference sequence). V shed 5 bases and J shed 4 bases, with 12 bases lying between them. CDR3 size: 14 residues. CDR3 in DNA: TGTGCCAGCAGCCAATACGCCGTATACAATGAGCAGTTCTTC. Residues: CASSQYAVYNEQFF.

The rearrangement joins TRBV20-1 to TRBJ2-7; 11 bases agree with TRBD1. The CDR3 extends over 14 amino acids. J lost 3 bases, V lost 7 bases, and 8 bases had no gene match. Germline V gene data show CDR1 as DFQATT and CDR2 as SNEGSKA (reference sequence). CDR3 DNA: TGCAGTGTCGCAAGTGGGACAGGGGGCTACGAGCAGTACTTC. Protein sequence: CSVASGTGGYEQYF.

This clonotype has only one observation. A read error may be the cause here, since a much bigger clone is one base away. Since the CDR3 does not end with the conserved phenylalanine or tryptophan, this likely comes from a read error. J is TRBJ1-5 and V is TRBV14; D possibly corresponds to TRBD1 (5 bases). CDR3 length equals 19 residues. The germline V and J ends were trimmed by 1 base and 2 bases, with 21 bases remaining between them. Germline CDR1 reads SGHDN; CDR2 reads FVKESK. CDR3 in amino acids: CASSQGGGGTPPGNQPQHL. The CDR3 DNA sequence: TGTGCCAGCAGCCAAGGGGGGGGTGGCACCCCACCGGGCAATCAGCCCCAGCATCTT.

This clonotype was recorded many times. This chain joins TRBV29-1 and TRBJ2-1; 10 bases line up with TRBD1. This CDR3 spans 13 amino acids. V gave up 6 bases and J gave up 7 bases; unmatched junction bases: 6. From germline, CDR1 is SQVTM and CDR2 ANQGSEA. The DNA of the CDR3 is TGCAGCGTGAGACAGGGGGCTTGGAATGAGCAGTTCTTC. Translated: CSVRQGAWNEQFF.

This clonotype was found many times. The chain has TRBV7-3 and TRBJ1-1, with D unresolved. Per germline, CDR1 SGHTA and CDR2 FQGTGA. V lost 5 bases to trimming and J lost 8 bases, with 15 bases between them. This CDR3 is built from 13 residues. The CDR3 protein is CASSAKQLREAFF. Written as DNA, the CDR3 is TGTGCCAGCAGCGCCAAGCAGCTGAGAGAAGCTTTCTTT. Full variable domain (outside the CDR3, taken from reference TRBV7-3 and TRBJ1-1): GAGVSQTPSNKVTEKGKYVELRCDPISGHTALYWYRQSLGQGPEFLIYFQGTGAADDSGLPNDRFFAVRPEGSVSTLKIQRTERGDSAVYLCASSAKQLREAFFGQGTRLTVV.

This clonotype was detected a few times. The chain has TRBV20-1 and TRBJ1-6, with 8 positions matching TRBD1. Germline CDR1 DFQATT, CDR2 SNEGSKA (reference sequence). The CDR3 consists of 15 residues. V lost 0 bases, J lost 10 bases, and 8 bases stayed unmatched. CDR3 region: CSARDPGGAPSPLHF. CDR3 coding DNA: TGCAGTGCTAGAGATCCAGGGGGCGCACCCTCACCCCTCCACTTT.